Presented here are 30 T cell receptor beta chains from one specimen sequenced in a study of CD8+CD57+ T cells in acquired aplastic anemia. The template used for profiling TCR beta VDJ and CDR3 was genomic DNA. TCRdb re-analysed the reads in MiXCR, keeping a single row per CDR3 protein. The sample includes 250,000 to 300,000 distinct CDR3 sequences, 55% to 60% seen only once; the top ten take roughly 8%. Sequencing was performed on sorted CD4+, CD8+, or CD8+CD57+ T cells (not recorded which) from PBMCs. These receptors originate from a human donor with severe aplastic anemia or a healthy control (not recorded which).

This chain links TRBV10-1 with TRBJ2-3, with TRBD2 matching 8 bases. V trimming: 3 bases; J trimming: 0 bases; junction bases outside the gene matches: 11. The CDR3 loop spans 18 amino acids. The germline CDR1 and CDR2 sequences are WNHNN and SYGVQD (reference sequence). CDR3 region: CASSDTGLVGTSTDTQYF. Here the CDR3 DNA reads TGCGCCAGCAGTGATACGGGACTAGTTGGGACAAGCACAGATACGCAGTATTTT.

This clonotype was observed at least ten times. The chain combines TRBV9 with TRBJ1-6, with 8 bases aligning to TRBD1. CDR3 length: 15 residues. Looked up from germline, CDR1 is SGDLS and CDR2 is YYNGEE. V shed 1 base and J 9 bases; nucleotides not matched to a gene: 6. CDR3: CASSVSGGAGSPLHF. CDR3 nucleotide sequence: TGTGCCAGCAGCGTATCAGGGGGCGCGGGTTCACCCCTCCACTTT.

The rearrangement links TRBV24-1 to TRBJ2-7; 14 bases agree with TRBD2. The CDR3 totals 16 residues. The J segment lost 2 bases and the V segment lost 4 bases, leaving 3 bases of the junction unmatched. The germline V gene encodes CDR1 KGHDR and CDR2 SFDVKD. CDR3 in DNA: TGTGCCACCAGTGAGTGGACTAGCGGGGGGACCTACGAGCAGTACTTC. It codes for CATSEWTSGGTYEQYF.

On this clonotype itself: An end of the junction does not agree with germline; a read error may underlie this. V usage is TRBV7-9 and J usage is TRBJ1-3, with D uncertain. The CDR3 runs to 18 residues. CDR1 is SEHNR, CDR2 FQNEAQ, per germline (reference sequence). The CDR3 nucleotides read TGCGCCAGCGGCTTAGTGAAGGAGTCCTCAATCTCTGGAAACACCATATATTTT. This sequence encodes CASGLVKESSISGNTIYF.

This chain joins TRBV10-3 and TRBJ1-6, with D tentatively TRBD1 (6 bases). This CDR3 region has 13 residues. The germline V gene encodes CDR1 ENHRY and CDR2 SYGVKD. Trimming took off 7 bases at V and 11 bases at J, with 15 bases between the two ends. In DNA, the CDR3 is TGTGCCATCAACAGGGAGGGAGGAACACCCCTCCACTTT. Its translation: CAINREGGTPLHF.

Many counts were recorded for this clonotype. The chain links TRBV3-1 to TRBJ1-3; D is undetermined. The V gene lost 2 bases and the J gene lost 4 bases, with 3 bases spanning the gap. CDR3 length equals 12 residues. From germline, CDR1 is LGHDT and CDR2 YNNKEL (reference sequence). The CDR3 DNA reads TGTGCCAGCAGCCAATTGGGAAACACCATATATTTT. Amino acid sequence: CASSQLGNTIYF.

V is TRBV28 and J is TRBJ1-1, with TRBD1 matching over 9 bases. Germline lookup yields CDR1 MDHEN and CDR2 SYDVKM. J was trimmed by 2 bases and V by 6 bases; bases with no gene match: 7. The CDR3 length is 15 residues. CDR3 sequence (DNA): TGTGCCAGCAGCCAACCAACAGGGGGCAACACTGAAGCTTTCTTT. Translating gives CASSQPTGGNTEAFF.

This rearrangement joins TRBV24-1 to TRBJ1-5; D call uncertain. The V gene lost 0 bases and the J gene lost 0 bases, with 17 bases spanning the gap. Germline V lookup: CDR1 KGHDR, CDR2 SFDVKD. This CDR3 is built from 19 residues. The CDR3 sequence: CATSDLPQIQRPSNQPQHF. The CDR3 DNA sequence: TGTGCCACCAGTGATTTGCCCCAAATCCAACGGCCTAGCAATCAGCCCCAGCATTTT.

The CDR3: CASSVGPGNYGYTF. CDR3 DNA: TGTGCCAGCAGCGTAGGTCCAGGGAACTATGGCTACACCTTC. This chain connects TRBV9 to TRBJ1-2; D may be TRBD1 (5 bases). CDR1 is SGDLS and CDR2 is YYNGEE in the germline V gene. The V gene lost 0 bases and the J gene lost 2 bases, with 8 bases spanning the gap. CDR3 length: 14 amino acids. Full variable domain (missing parts from reference TRBV9 and TRBJ1-2): DSGVTQTPKHLITATGQRVTLRCSPRSGDLSVYWYQQSLDQGLQFLIQYYNGEERAKGNILERFSAQQFPDLHSELNLSSLELGDSALYFCASSVGPGNYGYTFGSGTRLTVV.

This clonotype occurred many times. The V and J genes are TRBV19 and TRBJ1-2; 7 nucleotides agree with TRBD1. J was trimmed by 1 base and V by 5 bases; bases with no gene match: 10. The CDR3 runs 16 residues. Germline-derived CDR1 and CDR2 are LNHDA and SQIVND (reference sequence). The CDR3 here is CASSSQWTGYNYGYTF. The CDR3 DNA reads as TGTGCCAGTAGTTCCCAGTGGACAGGATATAACTATGGCTACACCTTC.

CDR3 coding DNA: TGTGCCAGCAGCCCCTGGGCCGCATCCTACGAGCAGTACTTC. This translates into CASSPWAASYEQYF. The chain couples TRBV11-3 to TRBJ2-7; D unresolved. This CDR3 is 14 amino acids long. CDR1 and CDR2 from the germline V gene are SGHNT and YENEEA. The V gene lost 5 bases and the J gene lost 1 base, with 12 bases spanning the gap. Combining the CDR3 with reference TRBV11-3 and TRBJ2-7 gives the whole variable domain EAGVVQSPRYKIIEKKQPVAFWCNPISGHNTLYWYLQNLGQGPELLIRYENEEAVDDSQLPKDRFSAERLKGVDSTLKIQPAELGDSAVYLCASSPWAASYEQYFGPGTRLTVT.

For this clonotype: This CDR3 is missing its conserved last phenylalanine or tryptophan, likely due to a read error. The DNA is omitted, as the CDR3 cannot be located on it reliably, and the CDR3 follows TCRdb's listing. This rearrangement joins TRBV29-1 to TRBJ2-5. Germline V gene lookup returns CDR1 SQVTM and CDR2 ANQGSEA. The CDR3 totals 13 residues, both ends included. The CDR3 sequence: CSVEMKTRQTLYL.

CDR3 loop: CASSEQVGQGYTF. The CDR3 nucleotides are TGTGCCAGCAGTGAACAGGTAGGCCAGGGCTACACCTTC. The chain recombines TRBV6-4 with TRBJ1-2; the D gene is possibly TRBD1 (5 bases). V lost 3 bases and J 8 bases, leaving 13 bases between the germline ends. Germline CDR1 is MRHNA and CDR2 is SNTAGT. The CDR3 loop spans 13 amino acids.

There are many counts of this clonotype. V and J are TRBV7-9 and TRBJ2-7; a weak D match, TRBD1 (6 bases). V lost 6 bases and J lost 3, with 18 bases in between. CDR1 and CDR2 (germline): SEHNR, FQNEAQ (reference sequence). This CDR3 spans 15 amino acids. CDR3 protein: CASRSTQGNLYEQYF. The CDR3 bases are TGTGCCAGCAGATCCACACAGGGAAACCTCTACGAGCAGTACTTC.

CDR3 region: CASSGQGPEQYF. The CDR3 DNA is TGTGCCAGCAGCGGACAGGGCCCCGAGCAGTACTTC. J is TRBJ2-7 and V is TRBV9; 7 positions agree with TRBD1. The V segment lost 3 bases and the J segment 6 bases; nucleotides outside the gene matches: 3. The germline V gene encodes CDR1 SGDLS and CDR2 YYNGEE. The CDR3 sequence is 12 residues long. The full variable domain, rest sourced from reference TRBV9 and TRBJ2-7, is DSGVTQTPKHLITATGQRVTLRCSPRSGDLSVYWYQQSLDQGLQFLIQYYNGEERAKGNILERFSAQQFPDLHSELNLSSLELGDSALYFCASSGQGPEQYFGPGTRLTVT.

V is TRBV29-1 and J is TRBJ2-7; D not certain. The CDR3 has 13 residues. The V end was cut by 7 bases, the J end by 2 bases, with 15 bases between. Germline-derived CDR1 and CDR2 are SQVTM and ANQGSEA. The CDR3 bases are TGCAGCGGACGGACGGTGAATCCCTACGAGCAGTACTTC. Its translation: CSGRTVNPYEQYF.

This rearrangement joins TRBV2 to TRBJ2-2; 9 bases fit TRBD1. CDR3 length equals 14 residues. Germline V gives CDR1 SNHLY, CDR2 FYNNEI. V was clipped by 7 bases and J by 7 bases; unmatched bases: 7. CDR3 DNA sequence: TGTGCCAGCACCGGGACAGGGTTGAACGGGGAGCTGTTTTTT. It encodes CASTGTGLNGELFF.

The chain carries TRBV2 and TRBJ2-2, with 10 positions matching TRBD2. This CDR3 has 17 amino acids. CDR1 SNHLY and CDR2 FYNNEI come from the germline V gene. With V trimmed by 5 bases and J by 7 bases, 13 bases remained unmatched. CDR3 in amino acids: CASSILAGAPRGGELFF. CDR3 nucleotide sequence: TGTGCCAGCAGTATCCTAGCGGGGGCCCCGAGGGGCGGGGAGCTGTTTTTT.

This clonotype has at least ten counts. This chain joins TRBV9 and TRBJ1-4; D not certain. The V gene lost 3 bases and the J gene lost 6 bases, with 12 bases spanning the gap. CDR3 length: 14 residues. The germline V gene has CDR1 SGDLS and CDR2 YYNGEE. This CDR3 reads CASSASTRDEKLFF. The CDR3 nucleotides read TGTGCCAGCAGCGCCTCGACTCGAGATGAAAAACTGTTTTTT.

This clonotype is a singleton in its sample. This sequence joins TRBV7-2 and TRBJ2-7; 8 bases map to TRBD1. Germline V gives CDR1 SGHTA, CDR2 FQGNSA. This CDR3 is 14 amino acids long. J was trimmed by 2 bases and V by 6 bases; bases with no gene match: 6. This CDR3 reads CASSYDRGTYEQYF. The CDR3 DNA follows: TGTGCCAGCAGTTACGACAGGGGAACCTACGAGCAGTACTTC.

V and J are TRBV20-1 and TRBJ2-3, with 8 bases aligning to TRBD2. Germline CDR1 reads DFQATT; CDR2 reads SNEGSKA (reference sequence). The CDR3 has 19 residues. V dropped 3 bases and J dropped 1; count of bases not matched to a gene: 18. This CDR3 reads CSARGRPVSGTRGTDTQYF. The CDR3 nucleotides are TGCAGTGCTAGGGGTCGCCCCGTTAGCGGGACGCGGGGCACAGATACGCAGTATTTT.

This clonotype was counted only a few times. V and J are TRBV20-1 and TRBJ2-7, with 10 bases lining up with TRBD2. With 1 base clipped from V and 4 bases from J, the junction kept 4 bases outside the gene matches. CDR3 size: 14 residues. Germline lookup yields CDR1 DFQATT and CDR2 SNEGSKA (reference sequence). CDR3 in DNA: TGCAGTGCTAGAGTATCTAGCGGGAGTTACGAGCAGTACTTC. The encoded protein is CSARVSSGSYEQYF.

This clonotype appeared many times. V and J are TRBV6-2 or TRBV6-3 and TRBJ1-1; D call uncertain. This CDR3 contains 14 residues. Trimming pared 6 bases from V and 1 base from J, leaving 12 bases between. Germline values: CDR1 MNHEY, CDR2 SVGEGT. The CDR3 coding sequence is TGTGCCAGCAGGGTGGGCCTAAGGAACACTGAAGCTTTCTTT. Translated: CASRVGLRNTEAFF.

V is TRBV27 and J is TRBJ1-3, with D possibly being TRBD1 (6 bases). The CDR3 has 15 amino acids. CDR1 is MNHEY, CDR2 SMNVEV, per germline (reference sequence). Deletions cut 5 bases from V and 3 bases from J, with 14 bases between. The CDR3 bases are TGTGCCAGCAGTCAAGGGGGGACGGTTGGAAACACCATATATTTT. Encoded protein: CASSQGGTVGNTIYF.

In its sample, this clonotype was seen a few times. This sequence joins TRBV7-9 and TRBJ2-3; D is uncertain. CDR1 and CDR2 (germline): SEHNR, FQNEAQ (reference sequence). The CDR3 covers 13 residues. Trimming removed 1 base from V and 4 bases from J, with 6 bases in between. CDR3 region: CASSLGSADTQYF. The CDR3, as DNA: TGTGCCAGCAGCTTAGGAAGCGCAGATACGCAGTATTTT.

Many counts were recorded for this clonotype. The CDR3 protein is CASSDRVVEQFF. CDR3 nucleotides: TGTGCCAGCAGTGACAGGGTCGTTGAGCAGTTCTTC. V is TRBV6-2 or TRBV6-3 and J is TRBJ2-1; TRBD1 agrees at 7 bases. Germline V lookup: CDR1 MNHEY, CDR2 SVGEGT. The CDR3 has 12 residues. The junction had 4 bases not matched to a gene; V was cut back by 5 bases and J by 9 bases.

This clonotype came up a few times. The J gene is TRBJ1-5, the V gene TRBV24-1; D gene uncertain. Germline CDR1 reads KGHDR; CDR2 reads SFDVKD. The V and J ends lost 12 bases and 3 bases respectively, with 11 bases between them. The CDR3 sequence is 12 residues long. CDR3 amino acids: CAAGSPNQPQHF. The CDR3 nucleotides read TGTGCCGCCGGGAGTCCCAATCAGCCCCAGCATTTT.

The sample holds many counts of this clonotype. This chain joins TRBV7-9 and TRBJ2-7, with TRBD2 matching over 8 bases. The V gene's germline CDR1 is SEHNR and CDR2 FQNEAQ (reference sequence). The CDR3 length is 17 residues. Losses at the gene ends were 4 bases for V and 5 bases for J; bases not matched to a gene: 16. The CDR3 region is CASSSKKTSVGTNEQYF. The CDR3 coding sequence is TGTGCCAGCAGCTCAAAAAAGACTAGCGTCGGAACGAACGAGCAGTACTTC. Based on the CDR3 plus reference TRBV7-9 and TRBJ2-7, the full variable domain is DTGVSQNPRHKITKRGQNVTFRCDPISEHNRLYWYRQTLGQGPEFLTYFQNEAQLEKSRLLSDRFSAERPKGSFSTLEIQRTEQGDSAMYLCASSSKKTSVGTNEQYFGPGTRLTVT.

The rearrangement joins TRBV7-9 to TRBJ2-5; D is possibly TRBD1 (5 bases). Looked up from germline, CDR1 is SEHNR and CDR2 is FQNEAQ (reference sequence). Between the trimmed V and J ends, which lost 4 bases and 5 bases, there was a span of 11 bases. CDR3 length equals 13 residues. DNA of the CDR3: TGTGCCAGCAGCTCAGATTCAGGGGAGACCCAGTACTTC. Protein product: CASSSDSGETQYF.

This rearrangement joins TRBV12-3 or TRBV12-4 to TRBJ1-1; D remains ambiguous. CDR3 size: 13 residues. Trimming stripped 0 bases from V and 3 bases from J, with 5 bases between. CDR3: CASSLAWDTEAFF. The DNA for the CDR3 is TGTGCCAGCAGTTTAGCATGGGACACTGAAGCTTTCTTT.